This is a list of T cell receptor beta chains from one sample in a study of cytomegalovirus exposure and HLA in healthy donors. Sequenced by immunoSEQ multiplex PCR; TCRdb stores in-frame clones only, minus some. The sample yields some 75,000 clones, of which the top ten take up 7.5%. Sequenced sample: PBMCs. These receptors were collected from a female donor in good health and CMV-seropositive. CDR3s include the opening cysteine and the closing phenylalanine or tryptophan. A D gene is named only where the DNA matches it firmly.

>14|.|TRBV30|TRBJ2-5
TGTGCCTGGAGTGTAGTCAGAGGGTTAGAGACCCAGTACTTC
CAWSVVRGLETQYF
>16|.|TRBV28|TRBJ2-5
TGTGCCAGCAGTTCGCGTCGGGCAGGGCCCAGGGAGACCCAGTACTTC
CASSSRRAGPRETQYF
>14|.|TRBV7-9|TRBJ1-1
TGTGCCAGCAGCTTAGTTTGGAGTAACACTGAAGCTTTCTTT
CASSLVWSNTEAFF
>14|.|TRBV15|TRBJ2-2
TGTGCCACCAGCAGAGATTCGGGAACCGGGGAGCTGTTTTTT
CATSRDSGTGELFF
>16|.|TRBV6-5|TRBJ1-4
TGTGCCAGCAGTTACTCGATTCACACGGGTTACGAAAAACTGTTTTTT
CASSYSIHTGYEKLFF
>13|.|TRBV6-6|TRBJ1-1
TGTGCCAGCACTCTGGGGGCGCTGGCTGAAGCTTTCTTT
CASTLGALAEAFF
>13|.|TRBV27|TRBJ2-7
TGTGCCAGCAGTTCCGGGCGGGTCTACGAGCAGTACTTC
CASSSGRVYEQYF
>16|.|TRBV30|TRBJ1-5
TGTGCCTGGAGTGTAATGGGGGCTGATAGCAATCAGCCCCAGCATTTT
CAWSVMGADSNQPQHF
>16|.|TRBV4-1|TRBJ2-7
TGCGCCAGCAGCCAAGAACCCCGACAGCGCCCCTACGAGCAGTACTTC
CASSQEPRQRPYEQYF
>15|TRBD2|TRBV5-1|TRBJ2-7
TGCGCCAGCAGCACAATAGCGGGAGAGGCGGTCGAGCAGTACTTC
CASSTIAGEAVEQYF
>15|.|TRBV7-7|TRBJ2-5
TGTGCTAGCAGCTTCTCCGACCTCCGGGAAGAGACCCAGTACTTC
CASSFSDLREETQYF
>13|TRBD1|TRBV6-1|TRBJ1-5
TGTGCCAGCTTCCGGGACAGAGATCAGCCCCAGCATTTT
CASFRDRDQPQHF
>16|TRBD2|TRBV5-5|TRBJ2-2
TGTGCCAGCAGCTTGACAGCGGGAGTAAACACCGGGGAGCTGTTTTTT
CASSLTAGVNTGELFF
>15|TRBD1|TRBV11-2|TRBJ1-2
TGTGCCAGCAGCCCGAGGCGGACAGGGGGCGTTGGCTACACCTTC
CASSPRRTGGVGYTF
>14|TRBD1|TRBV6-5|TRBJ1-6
TGTGCCAGCAGGCGGGGACAGGGATTCACACCCCTCCACTTT
CASRRGQGFTPLHF
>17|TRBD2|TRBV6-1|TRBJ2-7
TGTGCCAGCAGTGAGGAGGCCCTAGCGGGACAATCCTACGAGCAGTACTTC
CASSEEALAGQSYEQYF
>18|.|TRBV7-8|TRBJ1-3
TGTGCCAGCAGCTTAGCGGGATCCGGGCTCGGGGCTGGAAACACCATATATTTT
CASSLAGSGLGAGNTIYF
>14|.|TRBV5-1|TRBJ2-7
TGCGCCAGCAGCTTGGGGGGGCAGACCTACGAGCAGTACTTC
CASSLGGQTYEQYF
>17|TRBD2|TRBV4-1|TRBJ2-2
TGCGCCAGCAGCCAAATTAGGCTAGCGGGAGAGGAAGGGGAGCTGTTTTTT
CASSQIRLAGEEGELFF
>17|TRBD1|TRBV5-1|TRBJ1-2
TGCGCCAGCAGCCGATTCGGGACAGAGGATCGGGCCTATGGCTACACCTTC
CASSRFGTEDRAYGYTF
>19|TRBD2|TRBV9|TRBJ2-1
TGTGCCACTGCCGCGCTAGCGGGGGCGCTACCGAGCTCCTACAATGAGCAGTTCTTC
CATAALAGALPSSYNEQFF
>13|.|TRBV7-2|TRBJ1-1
TGTGCCAGCAGCTTATCCCAGGGTACTGAAGCTTTCTTT
CASSLSQGTEAFF
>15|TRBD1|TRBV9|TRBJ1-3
TGTGCCAGCAGCGTAGAGGGGGCCACTGGAAACACCATATATTTT
CASSVEGATGNTIYF
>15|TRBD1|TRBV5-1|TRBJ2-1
TGCGCCAGCAGCTTACAGGGGGCGCGGCGGGACGAGCAGTTCTTC
CASSLQGARRDEQFF
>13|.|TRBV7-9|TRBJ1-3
TGTGCCAGCAGCCCTAGGGGTTTGAACACCATATATTTT
CASSPRGLNTIYF
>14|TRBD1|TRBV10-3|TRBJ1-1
TGTGCCATCAGGTTCAGGGGGCACAGCACTGAAGCTTTCTTT
CAIRFRGHSTEAFF
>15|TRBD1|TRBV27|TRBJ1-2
TGTGCCAGCAGTTCGCGGGGACAGAGAATCTATGGCTACACCTTC
CASSSRGQRIYGYTF
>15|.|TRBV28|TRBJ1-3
TGTGCCAGCAGTCGACAGGTGGTCTCTGGAAACACCATATATTTT
CASSRQVVSGNTIYF
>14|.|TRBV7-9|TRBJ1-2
TGTGCCAGCAGCTCGGACTTCCTCCCCTATGGCTACACCTTC
CASSSDFLPYGYTF
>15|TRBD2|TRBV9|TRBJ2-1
TGTGCCAGCAGCTCGGGACTAGCGGGAGACGGTGAGCAGTTCTTC
CASSSGLAGDGEQFF
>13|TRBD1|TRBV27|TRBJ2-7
TGTGCCAGCAAAGGGGGGACAGGGACCGAGCAGTACTTC
CASKGGTGTEQYF
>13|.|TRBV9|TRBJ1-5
TGTGCCAGCAGCGTAGAAGGGGGACAGCCCCAGCATTTT
CASSVEGGQPQHF
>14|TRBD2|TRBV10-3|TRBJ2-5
TGTGCCATCAGCCCGCAAGGCGGGGGGGTGACCCAGTACTTC
CAISPQGGGVTQYF
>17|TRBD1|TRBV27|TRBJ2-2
TGTGCCAGCAGTTTTCCCCCGCGACAGGGGGACACCGGGGAGCTGTTTTTT
CASSFPPRQGDTGELFF
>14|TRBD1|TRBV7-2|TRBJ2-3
TGTGCCAGCAGCTCCCTGGACAGGGGAAATACGCAGTATTTT
CASSSLDRGNTQYF
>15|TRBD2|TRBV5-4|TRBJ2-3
TGTGCCAGCAGCTTGGCCGGACTAGGCTCAGATACGCAGTATTTT
CASSLAGLGSDTQYF
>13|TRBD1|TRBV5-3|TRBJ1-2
TGTGCCAGAAGCTCCCCAGGGGGCTATGGCTACACCTTC
CARSSPGGYGYTF
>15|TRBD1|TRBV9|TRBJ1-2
TGTGCCAGCAGCCCGAGGACAGGGGGAAACTATGGCTACACCTTC
CASSPRTGGNYGYTF
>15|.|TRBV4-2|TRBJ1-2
TGTGCCAGCAGCCAAGATCAGGCATCGGTCTATGGCTACACCTTC
CASSQDQASVYGYTF
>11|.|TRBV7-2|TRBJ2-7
TGTGCCAGCAGCCTTCTCACTACTCAGTACTTC
CASSLLTTQYF
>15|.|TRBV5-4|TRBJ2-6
TGTGCCAGCAGCTTGGAAGGGGTCGGGGCCAACGTCCTGACTTTC
CASSLEGVGANVLTF
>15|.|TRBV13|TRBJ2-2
TGTGCCAGCAGCTTCAACCGACTACACACCGGGGAGCTGTTTTTT
CASSFNRLHTGELFF
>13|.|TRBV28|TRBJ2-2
TGTGCCAGCAGTTTACGGGGTACCGGGGAGCTGTTTTTT
CASSLRGTGELFF
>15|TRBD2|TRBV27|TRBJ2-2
TGTGCCAGCAGTTCCGCCGGGACTAGCACCGGGGAGCTGTTTTTT
CASSSAGTSTGELFF
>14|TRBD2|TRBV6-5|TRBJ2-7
TGTGCCAGCAGTTCCAGGACTAGCGCCTACGAGCAGTACTTC
CASSSRTSAYEQYF